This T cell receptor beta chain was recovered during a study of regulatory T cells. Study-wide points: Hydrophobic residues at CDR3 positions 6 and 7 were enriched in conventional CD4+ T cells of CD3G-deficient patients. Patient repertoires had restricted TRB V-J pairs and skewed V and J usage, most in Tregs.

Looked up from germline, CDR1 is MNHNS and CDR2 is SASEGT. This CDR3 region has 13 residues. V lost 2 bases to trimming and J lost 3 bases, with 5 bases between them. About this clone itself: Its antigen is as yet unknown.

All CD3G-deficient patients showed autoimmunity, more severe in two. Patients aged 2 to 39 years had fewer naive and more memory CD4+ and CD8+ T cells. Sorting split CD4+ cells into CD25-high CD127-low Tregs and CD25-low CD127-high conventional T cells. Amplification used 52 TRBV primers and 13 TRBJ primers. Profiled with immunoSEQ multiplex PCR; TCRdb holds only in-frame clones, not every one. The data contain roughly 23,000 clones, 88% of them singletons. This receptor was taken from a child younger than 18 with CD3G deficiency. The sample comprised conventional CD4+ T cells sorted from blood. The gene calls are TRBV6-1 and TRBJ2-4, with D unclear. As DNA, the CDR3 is TGTGCCAGCAGTGAATATGGCAAAAACATTCAGTACTTC. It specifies CASSEYGKNIQYF.